This T cell receptor (beta chain) was recovered during a study of technical replicates of blood from several donors. Repertoires were generated with immunoSEQ multiplex PCR, while TCRdb's copy carries only in-frame clones and drops some. The sample holds about 80,000 clones; around 94% are singletons and the top ten take around 0.41%. The germline V gene encodes CDR1 GTSNPN and CDR2 SVGIG (reference sequence). V shed 6 bases, J shed 5 bases, and the junction held 5 bases outside the gene matches. The CDR3 runs to 13 residues. This chain links TRBV30 with TRBJ2-5; 11 nucleotides align to TRBD1. Sequences were obtained from T cells isolated from PBMCs. This TCR was recovered from a human donor in good health. This CDR3 is CACRTGGGETQYF. In DNA form, the CDR3 reads TGTGCCTGTAGGACAGGGGGCGGTGAGACCCAGTACTTC. The full variable domain, completed using reference TRBV30 and TRBJ2-5, is SQTIHQWPATLVQPVGSPLSLECTVEGTSNPNLYWYRQAAGRGLQLLFYSVGIGQISSEVPQNLSASRPQDRQFILSSKKLLLSDSGFYLCACRTGGGETQYFGPGTRLLVL.